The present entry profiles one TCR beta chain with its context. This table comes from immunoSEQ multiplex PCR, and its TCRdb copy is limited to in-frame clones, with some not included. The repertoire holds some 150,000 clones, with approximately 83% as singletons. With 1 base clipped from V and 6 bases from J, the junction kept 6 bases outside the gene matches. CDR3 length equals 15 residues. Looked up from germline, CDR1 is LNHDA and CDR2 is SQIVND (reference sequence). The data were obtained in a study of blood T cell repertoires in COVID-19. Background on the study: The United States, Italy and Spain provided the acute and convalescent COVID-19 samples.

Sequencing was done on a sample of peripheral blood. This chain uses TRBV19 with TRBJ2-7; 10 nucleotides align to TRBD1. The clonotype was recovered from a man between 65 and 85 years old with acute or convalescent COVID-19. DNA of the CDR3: TGTGCCAGTAGTATAGCCCGGGACAGGGGACGCGAGCAGTACTTC. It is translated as CASSIARDRGREQYF.